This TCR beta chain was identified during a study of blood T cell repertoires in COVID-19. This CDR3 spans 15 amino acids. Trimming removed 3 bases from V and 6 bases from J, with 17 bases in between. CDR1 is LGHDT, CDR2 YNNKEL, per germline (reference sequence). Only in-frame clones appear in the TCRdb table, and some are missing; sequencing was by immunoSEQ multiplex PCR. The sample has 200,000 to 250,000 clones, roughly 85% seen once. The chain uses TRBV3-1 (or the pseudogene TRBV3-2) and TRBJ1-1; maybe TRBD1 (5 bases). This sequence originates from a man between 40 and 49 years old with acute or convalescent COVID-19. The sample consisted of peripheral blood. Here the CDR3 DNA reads TGTGCCAGCAGCCACTTTCAGCTAACGGGGGCTGAAGCTTTCTTT. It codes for CASSHFQLTGAEAFF.